This is a list of T cell receptor beta chains from one sample in a study of long-term antiretroviral therapy in people with HIV. Using immunoSEQ multiplex PCR, the repertoire was profiled, and TCRdb retains in-frame clones only, with some absent. Of 27,000 or so clones in the sample, roughly 84% were seen once. Sequenced material: unsorted PBMCs, taken around 5 years after starting antiretroviral therapy. All receptors come from a middle-aged man with HIV. Both conserved end residues are part of each CDR3. Each record gives: D gene, J gene, V gene, clone size, CDR3 protein, CDR3 DNA. The D gene is left open where the match is weak. Some rows mark clone size as missing; the rest say once, few, many or name a class of expanded clone.

D gene: NA
J gene: TRBJ2-5
V gene: TRBV7-2
clone size: once
CDR3 protein: CASSLGGDRRGETQYF
CDR3 DNA: TGTGCCAGCAGCTTGGGAGGGGACAGGCGAGGAGAGACCCAGTACTTC

D gene: NA
J gene: TRBJ2-7
V gene: TRBV10-2
clone size: NA
CDR3 protein: CASSEFRGVSYEQYF
CDR3 DNA: TGCGCCAGCAGTGAGTTCAGGGGGGTCTCCTACGAGCAGTACTTC

D gene: NA
J gene: TRBJ2-5
V gene: TRBV14
clone size: NA
CDR3 protein: CASSQWQETQYF
CDR3 DNA: TGTGCCAGCAGCCAATGGCAAGAGACCCAGTACTTC

D gene: NA
J gene: TRBJ2-3
V gene: TRBV29-1
clone size: NA
CDR3 protein: CSVGAPDTQYF
CDR3 DNA: TGCAGCGTTGGGGCGCCAGATACGCAGTATTTT

D gene: NA
J gene: TRBJ2-1
V gene: TRBV5-6
clone size: NA
CDR3 protein: CASSLTQGNEQFF
CDR3 DNA: TGTGCCAGCAGCTTGACGCAGGGTAATGAGCAGTTCTTC

D gene: NA
J gene: TRBJ1-2
V gene: TRBV7-9
clone size: once
CDR3 protein: CASSLGDGLYGYTF
CDR3 DNA: TGTGCCAGCAGCCTCGGGGACGGACTCTATGGCTACACCTTC

D gene: NA
J gene: TRBJ2-7
V gene: TRBV5-1
clone size: NA
CDR3 protein: CASSLEMGTYEQYF
CDR3 DNA: TGCGCCAGCAGCTTGGAAATGGGAACCTACGAGCAGTACTTC

D gene: NA
J gene: TRBJ1-1
V gene: TRBV11-2
clone size: NA
CDR3 protein: CASSLDPGQLIGDTEAFF
CDR3 DNA: TGTGCCAGCAGCTTAGATCCCGGCCAGCTAATTGGGGACACTGAAGCTTTCTTT

D gene: NA
J gene: TRBJ2-1
V gene: TRBV5-4
clone size: NA
CDR3 protein: CATGYRINEQFF
CDR3 DNA: TGTGCCACAGGGTATAGGATCAATGAGCAGTTCTTC

D gene: NA
J gene: TRBJ2-7
V gene: TRBV9
clone size: NA
CDR3 protein: CASSDAGHVSYEQYF
CDR3 DNA: TGTGCCAGCAGCGACGCGGGACACGTGTCCTACGAGCAGTACTTC

D gene: NA
J gene: TRBJ1-5
V gene: TRBV19
clone size: NA
CDR3 protein: CASSIDHGNQPQHF
CDR3 DNA: TGTGCCAGTAGTATAGATCATGGGAATCAGCCCCAGCATTTT

D gene: NA
J gene: TRBJ2-1
V gene: TRBV7-9
clone size: NA
CDR3 protein: CASSNITGPTYNEQFF
CDR3 DNA: TGTGCCAGCAGCAACATTACGGGACCCACCTACAATGAGCAGTTCTTC

D gene: NA
J gene: TRBJ1-2
V gene: TRBV6-5
clone size: NA
CDR3 protein: CASSSTLNYGYTF
CDR3 DNA: TGTGCCAGCAGTAGTACCCTTAACTATGGCTACACCTTC

D gene: NA
J gene: TRBJ2-7
V gene: TRBV11-3
clone size: NA
CDR3 protein: CASSLDSWKSDAVLFYEQYF
CDR3 DNA: TGTGCCAGCAGCTTAGATTCCTGGAAGTCGGATGCCGTTTTATTCTACGAGCAGTACTTC

D gene: NA
J gene: TRBJ2-2
V gene: TRBV28
clone size: NA
CDR3 protein: CASSSPRGGTFGTGELFF
CDR3 DNA: TGTGCCAGCAGTTCCCCCAGGGGGGGGACATTCGGCACCGGGGAGCTGTTTTTT

D gene: TRBD2
J gene: TRBJ2-5
V gene: TRBV5-8
clone size: NA
CDR3 protein: CASSSPGLAAFRGETQYF
CDR3 DNA: TGTGCCAGCAGCTCACCGGGACTAGCGGCATTCAGGGGGGAGACCCAGTACTTC

D gene: NA
J gene: TRBJ2-7
V gene: TRBV4-1
clone size: NA
CDR3 protein: CASSQFAGDTYEQYF
CDR3 DNA: TGCGCCAGCAGCCAATTTGCGGGGGACACCTACGAGCAGTACTTC

D gene: NA
J gene: TRBJ2-1
V gene: TRBV5-1
clone size: NA
CDR3 protein: CASSLSQASSYNEQFF
CDR3 DNA: TGCGCCAGCAGCTTGTCCCAGGCGAGCTCCTACAATGAGCAGTTCTTC

D gene: NA
J gene: TRBJ2-3
V gene: TRBV7-9
clone size: NA
CDR3 protein: CASSASTDTQYF
CDR3 DNA: TGTGCCAGCTCGGCCAGCACAGATACGCAGTATTTT

D gene: NA
J gene: TRBJ1-1
V gene: TRBV27
clone size: NA
CDR3 protein: CASSPLGRNTEAFF
CDR3 DNA: TGTGCCAGCAGTCCCCTTGGCAGAAACACTGAAGCTTTCTTT

D gene: NA
J gene: TRBJ1-2
V gene: TRBV13
clone size: NA
CDR3 protein: CASSLGPWVGYTF
CDR3 DNA: TGTGCCAGCAGCTTAGGCCCCTGGGTTGGCTACACCTTC

D gene: NA
J gene: TRBJ1-2
V gene: TRBV13
clone size: NA
CDR3 protein: CASTVWGPNYGYTF
CDR3 DNA: TGTGCCAGCACCGTGTGGGGACCTAACTATGGCTACACCTTC

D gene: NA
J gene: TRBJ2-2
V gene: TRBV4-1
clone size: once
CDR3 protein: CASSQEGDTYTGELFF
CDR3 DNA: TGCGCCAGCAGCCAAGAAGGGGACACATACACCGGGGAGCTGTTTTTT

D gene: TRBD2
J gene: TRBJ2-7
V gene: TRBV9
clone size: NA
CDR3 protein: CASSVPSGEGGQQYF
CDR3 DNA: TGTGCCAGCAGCGTGCCTTCGGGGGAGGGCGGGCAGCAGTACTTC

D gene: NA
J gene: TRBJ2-2
V gene: TRBV10-3
clone size: few
CDR3 protein: CATSQTLISNTGELFF
CDR3 DNA: TGTGCCACCTCACAGACACTTATATCGAACACCGGGGAGCTGTTTTTT

D gene: NA
J gene: TRBJ1-1
V gene: TRBV6-1
clone size: NA
CDR3 protein: CASSGRGSEAFF
CDR3 DNA: TGTGCCAGCAGTGGGCGGGGCTCTGAAGCTTTCTTT

D gene: NA
J gene: TRBJ2-7
V gene: TRBV5-5
clone size: NA
CDR3 protein: CASSLGVAPAYEQYF
CDR3 DNA: TGTGCCAGCAGCCTCGGGGTAGCGCCTGCCTACGAGCAGTACTTC

D gene: TRBD2
J gene: TRBJ2-5
V gene: TRBV7-9
clone size: NA
CDR3 protein: CASSSRTSGGETQYF
CDR3 DNA: TGTGCCAGCAGCAGCCGGACTAGCGGAGGGGAGACCCAGTACTTC

D gene: TRBD1
J gene: TRBJ2-7
V gene: TRBV7-2
clone size: once
CDR3 protein: CASSFEQGLYEQYF
CDR3 DNA: TGTGCCAGCAGCTTCGAACAGGGGCTCTACGAGCAGTACTTC

D gene: NA
J gene: TRBJ2-2
V gene: TRBV2
clone size: NA
CDR3 protein: CASSGFLMGDTGELFF
CDR3 DNA: TGTGCCAGCAGTGGGTTTTTGATGGGGGACACCGGGGAGCTGTTTTTT

D gene: TRBD2
J gene: TRBJ2-1
V gene: TRBV5-4
clone size: NA
CDR3 protein: CASSPGLAGWSGEQFF
CDR3 DNA: TGTGCCAGCAGCCCGGGACTAGCGGGATGGTCCGGTGAGCAGTTCTTC

D gene: TRBD2
J gene: TRBJ2-2
V gene: TRBV29-1
clone size: once
CDR3 protein: CSVTTSGGAGELFF
CDR3 DNA: TGCAGCGTGACCACCAGCGGGGGAGCCGGGGAGCTGTTTTTT

D gene: TRBD2
J gene: TRBJ2-1
V gene: TRBV18
clone size: NA
CDR3 protein: CASSPDSGINEQFF
CDR3 DNA: TGTGCCAGCTCACCAGATAGCGGGATCAATGAGCAGTTCTTC

D gene: NA
J gene: TRBJ2-1
V gene: TRBV7-9
clone size: NA
CDR3 protein: CASSYGDVNEQFF
CDR3 DNA: TGTGCCAGCAGCTACGGGGACGTCAATGAGCAGTTCTTC

D gene: NA
J gene: TRBJ2-1
V gene: TRBV27
clone size: NA
CDR3 protein: CASSLGSRDEQFF
CDR3 DNA: TGTGCCAGCAGTTTAGGTAGCCGTGATGAGCAGTTCTTC

D gene: TRBD2
J gene: TRBJ2-1
V gene: TRBV10-2
clone size: NA
CDR3 protein: CASSERISGLNEQFF
CDR3 DNA: TGCGCCAGCAGTGAGAGGATTAGCGGGCTCAATGAGCAGTTCTTC

D gene: NA
J gene: TRBJ2-1
V gene: TRBV2
clone size: NA
CDR3 protein: CASSERERQFF
CDR3 DNA: TGTGCCAGCAGTGAGAGGGAACGGCAGTTCTTC

D gene: NA
J gene: TRBJ2-7
V gene: TRBV10-2
clone size: NA
CDR3 protein: CASRTETYEQYF
CDR3 DNA: TGCGCCAGTAGGACAGAGACCTACGAGCAGTACTTC

D gene: TRBD2
J gene: TRBJ2-5
V gene: TRBV18
clone size: once
CDR3 protein: CASSPPLPTSQETQYF
CDR3 DNA: TGTGCCAGCTCACCCCCCCTACCGACTAGCCAGGAGACCCAGTACTTC

D gene: NA
J gene: TRBJ2-2
V gene: TRBV6-1
clone size: NA
CDR3 protein: CASSGDRGGAFTGELFF
CDR3 DNA: TGTGCCAGCAGTGGAGATAGGGGGGGGGCTTTCACCGGGGAGCTGTTTTTT

D gene: TRBD2
J gene: TRBJ2-7
V gene: TRBV18
clone size: NA
CDR3 protein: CASSPRELAGHYEQYF
CDR3 DNA: TGTGCCAGCTCACCACGGGAACTAGCGGGCCACTACGAGCAGTACTTC

D gene: TRBD1
J gene: TRBJ2-2
V gene: TRBV7-3
clone size: NA
CDR3 protein: CASSTTGVNTGELFF
CDR3 DNA: TGTGCCAGCAGCACCACAGGGGTGAACACCGGGGAGCTGTTTTTT